The clone carrying this T cell receptor (beta chain) was seen more than once but under ten times. Antigen specificity is unknown. This specimen comes from a study of blood T cells in healthy people across ages. For the study at large: T cells yielded about one barcoded beta molecule per two cells through template switching.

After removal of 3 bases from V and 3 bases from J, the junction contained 7 bases not matched to a gene. This CDR3 is built from 15 residues. The germline V gene encodes CDR1 MNHEY and CDR2 SMNVEV (reference sequence). Broader study findings: Age showed a roughly linear inverse relationship with TCR beta diversity per million T cells.

A second PCR, run for roughly 7 to 12 cycles, used a sample-barcoded 5' primer plus a J-beta primer mix. Template switching added a 12-random-nucleotide identifier to every cDNA molecule. TCRdb reprocessed the 5' RACE reads via MiXCR and lists one record per CDR3 protein. The sample lists more than 1,400,000 distinct CDR3 sequences; around 42% were seen once. The study drew donors from healthy Caucasian individuals in Russia aged about 6 to 90. This sequence originates from a woman younger than 30 in good health. The chain combines TRBV27 with TRBJ2-7; 8 bases are a match to TRBD1. Sequenced sample: blood. CDR3 sequence reads: CASSLNGQGYYEQYF. The CDR3 bases are TGTGCCAGCAGTTTGAACGGACAGGGATACTACGAGCAGTACTTC.